These 10 T cell receptor beta chains originate from one sample sequenced in a study of cytomegalovirus exposure and HLA in healthy donors. It was with 60 Vbeta and 13 Jbeta primers that the PCR ran. The method was immunoSEQ multiplex PCR; TCRdb's version includes in-frame clones alone and lacks a portion of them. The repertoire holds over 75,000 clones, with approximately 84% as singletons. Sample: PBMCs. Receptor source: a woman in her forties or fifties in good health and CMV-seronegative.

This clone was picked up many times. The genes are TRBV19 and TRBJ2-6; D might be TRBD2 (6 bases). Trimming cost V 1 base and J 0 bases, with 13 bases left between them. The CDR3 is 18 residues long. Germline CDR1 LNHDA, CDR2 SQIVND (reference sequence). The CDR3 coding sequence is TGTGCCAGTAGTATAGGTTGGCGGGGTAGCTCTGGGGCCAACGTCCTGACTTTC. Amino acids: CASSIGWRGSSGANVLTF.

This chain links TRBV4-3 with TRBJ1-1; 8 bases line up with TRBD1. This CDR3 has 14 residues. Looked up from germline, CDR1 is LGHNA and CDR2 is YSLEER. After removal of 3 bases from V and 1 base from J, the junction contained 1 base not matched to a gene. The CDR3 loop reads CASSHTGGNTEAFF. In DNA, the CDR3 is TGCGCCAGCAGCCATACAGGGGGGAACACTGAAGCTTTCTTT.

The J gene is TRBJ1-6, the V gene TRBV27; D call uncertain. This CDR3 is 12 amino acids long. V shed 6 bases and J shed 7 bases, with 7 bases lying between them. The germline CDR1 and CDR2 sequences are MNHEY and SMNVEV (reference sequence). CDR3 region: CASSPLNSPLHF. The CDR3 DNA reads as TGTGCCAGCAGCCCCCTCAATTCACCCCTCCACTTT.

The chain is built from TRBV25-1 and TRBJ2-1; 7 nucleotides match TRBD1. CDR1 MGHDK and CDR2 SYGVNS come from the germline V gene. The CDR3 totals 12 residues. V shed 2 bases, J shed 15 bases, and the junction held 7 bases outside the gene matches. The CDR3 nucleotides are TGTGCCAGCAGTGAACTTCGGGACAGACCGTTCTTC. It encodes CASSELRDRPFF. The full variable domain, rest sourced from reference TRBV25-1 and TRBJ2-1, is EADIYQTPRYLVIGTGKKITLECSQTMGHDKMYWYQQDPGMELHLIHYSYGVNSTEKGDLSSESTVSRIRTEHFPLTLESARPSHTSQYLCASSELRDRPFFGPGTRLTVL.

The chain joins TRBV28 to TRBJ1-5; 7 nucleotides line up with TRBD1. CDR3 size: 18 residues. V was clipped by 2 bases and J by 7 bases; unmatched bases: 17. Germline values: CDR1 MDHEN, CDR2 SYDVKM. CDR3 protein: CASSLSLLGDSSGQPQHF. CDR3 bases: TGTGCCAGCAGTTTAAGTCTCCTTGGGGACAGTTCTGGGCAGCCCCAGCATTTT. Complete variable domain (other parts from reference TRBV28 and TRBJ1-5): DVKVTQSSRYLVKRTGEKVFLECVQDMDHENMFWYRQDPGLGLRLIYFSYDVKMKEKGDIPEGYSVSREKKERFSLILESASTNQTSMYLCASSLSLLGDSSGQPQHFGDGTRLSIL.

The chain employs TRBV25-1 and TRBJ1-1; tentative D call: TRBD1 (6 bases). V lost 6 bases and J lost 2, with 13 bases in between. Germline V lookup: CDR1 MGHDK, CDR2 SYGVNS. There are 14 residues in the CDR3. Written as DNA, the CDR3 is TGTGCCAGCAGCCTTGGACAGTTAAACACTGAAGCTTTCTTT. This codes for CASSLGQLNTEAFF.

Only a few counts were recorded for this clone. The rearrangement joins TRBV2 to TRBJ2-3; D may be TRBD1 (5 bases). Deletions cut 3 bases from V and 6 bases from J, with 13 bases between. Germline CDR1 reads SNHLY; CDR2 reads FYNNEI. CDR3 length: 14 amino acids. The CDR3: CASSEGLLRDTQYF. The CDR3 DNA reads as TGTGCCAGCAGTGAGGGGCTCCTCCGGGATACGCAGTATTTT. Full variable domain (outside the CDR3, taken from reference TRBV2 and TRBJ2-3): EPEVTQTPSHQVTQMGQEVILRCVPISNHLYFYWYRQILGQKVEFLVSFYNNEISEKSEIFDDQFSVERPDGSNFTLKIRSTKLEDSAMYFCASSEGLLRDTQYFGPGTRLTVL.

This clone was detected only once. The V call is TRBV28, the J call TRBJ2-3; 12 bases are a match to TRBD2. CDR3 length equals 18 residues. Germline loops: CDR1 MDHEN, CDR2 SYDVKM. J lost 1 base, V lost 3 bases, and 8 bases had no gene match. CDR3 nucleotides: TGTGCCAGCAGTTTCCCTAGCGGGGGGGCTTGGGGCACAGATACGCAGTATTTT. Protein product: CASSFPSGGAWGTDTQYF. Combining the CDR3 with reference TRBV28 and TRBJ2-3 gives the whole variable domain DVKVTQSSRYLVKRTGEKVFLECVQDMDHENMFWYRQDPGLGLRLIYFSYDVKMKEKGDIPEGYSVSREKKERFSLILESASTNQTSMYLCASSFPSGGAWGTDTQYFGPGTRLTVL.

V gene TRBV7-9 combines with J gene TRBJ2-7; perhaps TRBD1 as D (6 bases). CDR3 length: 14 amino acids. Trimming cost V 3 bases and J 5 bases, with 14 bases left between them. Germline assignment: CDR1 SEHNR and CDR2 FQNEAQ (reference sequence). The CDR3 DNA reads as TGTGCCAGCAGCTTGGGGGCCGGGTCACACGAGCAGTACTTC. Protein sequence: CASSLGAGSHEQYF.

The table lists this clone with a few counts. The chain combines TRBV4-1 with TRBJ2-3; TRBD1 matches 9 bases. CDR3 length: 16 residues. Germline V gene data show CDR1 as MGHRA and CDR2 as YSYEKL. V gave up 0 bases and J gave up 3 bases; unmatched junction bases: 4. CDR3 DNA sequence: TGCGCCAGCAGCCAAGACCACAGGGGGCCGACAGATACGCAGTATTTT. This codes for CASSQDHRGPTDTQYF.